The sequence of this TCR beta chain was determined in a study of human T cells and chemical hapten exposure. The overall study: TCR yields per sample varied mostly from small pooled library volume differences. The study, taken as a whole, reports: The donors suffered from alopecia, so their immune response may not match that of healthy people.

Per the study methods: The median was about 100,000 TCRs per sample, ranging roughly 20,000 to 690,600. TCRdb redid the calling of the RACE reads with MiXCR, one entry per CDR3 protein. These V and J calls rely on TCRdb rather than the paper's analysis. The sample lists 90,000 or so distinct CDR3 sequences, about 10% seen once, with 2.2% in the top ten. Germline V CDR1 and CDR2: SEHNR, FQNEAQ (reference sequence). This CDR3 has 14 amino acids. V was shortened by 1 base and J by 2 bases, with 7 bases between the two germline ends. The time point denotes: patch test 1, 2 weeks after DPC sensitization. Treatment given: therapeutic diphenylcyclopropenone sensitization with weekly scalp DPC. Non-pregnant alopecia patients aged 18 to 70, suitable for DPC therapy. On this clonotype: Its specificity is not known.

The sequence was collected from a man aged 35 to 55 with alopecia areata. Some clones in this sample may be carry-over from other donors' samples. This chain uses TRBV7-9 with TRBJ2-3; maybe TRBD2 (5 bases). Material: whole blood, obtained in connection with sensitization to the hapten diphenylcyclopropenone (DPC). The CDR3 DNA reads TGTGCCAGCAGCTTAGGACTACACACAGATACGCAGTATTTT. It translates to CASSLGLHTDTQYF. Supplemented by reference TRBV7-9 and TRBJ2-3, the full variable domain reads DTGVSQNPRHKITKRGQNVTFRCDPISEHNRLYWYRQTLGQGPEFLTYFQNEAQLEKSRLLSDRFSAERPKGSFSTLEIQRTEQGDSAMYLCASSLGLHTDTQYFGPGTRLTVL.